The 22 T cell receptor beta chains below all came from one sample that was sequenced in a study of regulatory T cells. Regarding the study as a whole: Hydrophobic residues at CDR3 positions 6 and 7 were enriched in conventional CD4+ T cells of CD3G-deficient patients.

The primer mix had 52 TRBV and 13 TRBJ primers. Sequencing was performed with immunoSEQ multiplex PCR; in TCRdb, only in-frame clones are kept and a portion is missing. The sample contains about 35,000 clones, approximately 91% of which appear only once. These receptors have no known antigen. Sequencing was done on a sample of conventional CD4+ T cells sorted from blood. All receptors come from a young adult with CD3G deficiency.

This clone was seen a handful of times. Here the CDR3 reads CASSEGTGFSGANVLTF. The CDR3 region has the DNA TGTGCCAGCAGTGAAGGGACAGGATTCTCTGGGGCCAACGTCCTGACTTTC. The chain has TRBV6-1 and TRBJ2-6; 7 bases align to TRBD1. V shed 1 base, J shed 0 bases, and the junction held 3 bases outside the gene matches. The CDR3 length is 17 residues. Germline CDR1 reads MNHNS; CDR2 reads SASEGT.

The chain recombines TRBV6-1 with TRBJ2-7, with 10 positions matching TRBD1. This CDR3 is 15 amino acids long. J was trimmed by 5 bases and V by 6 bases; bases with no gene match: 10. Per germline, CDR1 MNHNS and CDR2 SASEGT. The CDR3 DNA follows: TGTGCCAGCAGGAATCCGGGACAGGGGTTCCACGAGCAGTACTTC. This gives the protein CASRNPGQGFHEQYF.

This chain joins TRBV5-1 and TRBJ1-2; 8 bases match TRBD1. Germline CDR1 reads SGHRS; CDR2 reads YFSETQ. V shed 3 bases, J shed 4 bases, and the junction held 2 bases outside the gene matches. This CDR3 is built from 13 residues. The CDR3, as DNA: TGCGCCAGCAGCTCGACAGGGGCCTATGGCTACACCTTC. This codes for CASSSTGAYGYTF.

The rearrangement joins TRBV6-1 to TRBJ2-7; tentatively, D is TRBD1 (5 bases). The CDR3 runs to 14 residues. V was trimmed by 5 bases and J by 3 bases, leaving 14 bases between them. CDR1 is MNHNS, CDR2 SASEGT, per germline. In nucleotides, the CDR3 is TGTGCCAGCAGTAACTCGGGTACAGGCTACGAGCAGTACTTC. Protein product: CASSNSGTGYEQYF.

The rearrangement joins TRBV5-1 to TRBJ2-7, with D perhaps matching TRBD2 (6 bases). This CDR3 is 17 amino acids long. V lost 4 bases, J lost 2 bases, and 22 bases lay in between. Germline-derived CDR1 and CDR2 are SGHRS and YFSETQ. The CDR3 reads CASSPHTGRGSTYEQYF. The DNA for the CDR3 is TGCGCCAGCAGCCCCCACACGGGTCGGGGGAGCACCTACGAGCAGTACTTC. The full variable domain, its missing parts supplied by reference TRBV5-1 and TRBJ2-7, is KAGVTQTPRYLIKTRGQQVTLSCSPISGHRSVSWYQQTPGQGLQFLFEYFSETQRNKGNFPGRFSGRQFSNSRSEMNVSTLELGDSALYLCASSPHTGRGSTYEQYFGPGTRLTVT.

This rearrangement joins TRBV6-1 to TRBJ1-1; D might be TRBD1 (6 bases). Per the germline V gene, CDR1 is MNHNS and CDR2 is SASEGT. The V end was cut by 6 bases, the J end by 4 bases, with 15 bases between. This CDR3 has 14 amino acids. The CDR3 region has the DNA TGTGCCAGCAGCTTCAAGGGGACAATCACTGAAGCTTTCTTT. It yields the protein CASSFKGTITEAFF.

The J gene is TRBJ2-7, the V gene TRBV10-3; D remains ambiguous. This CDR3 has 13 amino acids. Germline values: CDR1 ENHRY, CDR2 SYGVKD. The V end was cut by 6 bases, the J end by 1 base, with 10 bases between. CDR3 DNA: TGTGCCATCAGCTCGAGAGAATCCTACGAGCAGTACTTC. The encoded protein is CAISSRESYEQYF.

The chain combines TRBV28 with TRBJ2-7; 12 nucleotides align to TRBD2. The V gene end was trimmed by 6 bases and the J gene end by 1 base; junction bases not matched to a gene: 1. Germline CDR1 is MDHEN and CDR2 is SYDVKM. This CDR3 contains 14 residues. CDR3: CASRLAGGSYEQYF. Written as DNA, the CDR3 is TGTGCCAGCAGGCTAGCGGGAGGGTCCTACGAGCAGTACTTC.

The rearrangement joins TRBV6-1 to TRBJ1-1; D gene unclear. The germline gives CDR1 MNHNS, CDR2 SASEGT. Trimming took off 2 bases at V and 1 base at J, with 5 bases between the two ends. The CDR3 has 13 residues. CDR3 region: CASSEWTNTEAFF. The CDR3 coding sequence is TGTGCCAGCAGTGAATGGACGAACACTGAAGCTTTCTTT.

The chain recombines TRBV11-2 with TRBJ2-1; 7 bases are a match to TRBD2. CDR3 length equals 12 residues. Per the germline V gene, CDR1 is SGHAT and CDR2 is FQNNGV. V shed 6 bases, J shed 15 bases, and the junction held 11 bases outside the gene matches. Written as DNA, the CDR3 is TGTGCCAGCAGTTTACCAGCGGGACGACCGTTCTTC. Amino acids: CASSLPAGRPFF.

J is TRBJ1-2 and V is TRBV6-1; possible D gene TRBD1, 5 bases. The CDR3 runs to 15 residues. Trimming shortened V by 4 bases and J by 2 bases, and 14 bases separated the two germline ends. Looked up from germline, CDR1 is MNHNS and CDR2 is SASEGT. For the CDR3, the DNA is TGTGCCAGCAGTGTTAGACCGGGACGGAACTATGGCTACACCTTC. It specifies CASSVRPGRNYGYTF.

The V call is TRBV21-1, the J call TRBJ2-5; the tabulated D call, TRBD1, remains unverified against the DNA. TRBV21-1 is termed a pseudogene. CDR3 length: 14 residues. CDR3 sequence (DNA): TGTGCCAGCAGCATCCGGGACAGGCAAGAGACCCAGTACTTC. Residues: CASSIRDRQETQYF.

Here the CDR3 reads CASSPTGSSYREQYF. In DNA, the CDR3 is TGTGCCAGCAGTCCGACAGGTTCCTCCTACCGCGAGCAGTACTTC. The V call is TRBV6-1, the J call TRBJ2-7; D is perhaps TRBD1 (6 bases). Germline V gene data show CDR1 as MNHNS and CDR2 as SASEGT. The V and J ends lost 5 bases and 6 bases respectively, with 20 bases between them. CDR3 length: 15 amino acids.

V gene TRBV6-6 combines with J gene TRBJ1-2, with 9 positions matching TRBD1. The CDR3 extends over 15 amino acids. V gave up 0 bases and J gave up 8 bases; unmatched junction bases: 7. Looked up from germline, CDR1 is MNHNY and CDR2 is SVGAGI (reference sequence). CDR3 loop: CASSYSPHRGRGYTF. The CDR3, as DNA: TGTGCCAGCAGTTACTCTCCCCACAGGGGGCGAGGCTACACCTTC.

The chain recombines TRBV6-1 with TRBJ2-7; possible D gene TRBD2, 5 bases. The CDR3 has 13 residues. The germline CDR1 and CDR2 sequences are MNHNS and SASEGT. V gave up 0 bases and J gave up 8 bases, with 11 bases separating them. The CDR3 loop reads CASSEAPTGKQYF. The DNA for the CDR3 is TGTGCCAGCAGTGAAGCGCCTACGGGAAAGCAGTACTTC.

This clone was detected only once. The chain combines TRBV6-1 with TRBJ2-7; 8 bases line up with TRBD1. CDR3 length: 15 residues. The J segment lost 4 bases and the V segment lost 3 bases, leaving 8 bases of the junction unmatched. Germline V gene data show CDR1 as MNHNS and CDR2 as SASEGT. CDR3 sequence reads: CASSDRNRGDYEQYF. CDR3 DNA sequence: TGTGCCAGCAGTGACCGAAACAGGGGGGATTACGAGCAGTACTTC.

The gene calls are TRBV11-3 and TRBJ2-7; D tentatively fits TRBD1 or TRBD2 (5 bases each). CDR1 and CDR2 from the germline V gene are SGHNT and YENEEA. The CDR3 has 13 amino acids. V was pared by 5 bases and J by 8 bases, with 16 bases between. The CDR3 sequence is CASSTGTRRQQYF. The CDR3 bases are TGTGCCAGCAGCACCGGGACCAGACGTCAGCAGTACTTC.

This clone has more than one count but fewer than ten. The chain carries TRBV6-1 and TRBJ1-1; a possible D gene is TRBD1 (5 bases). This CDR3 region has 14 residues. Deletions cut 8 bases from V and 0 bases from J, with 13 bases between. Germline V gene lookup returns CDR1 MNHNS and CDR2 SASEGT. CDR3 sequence reads: CASGRTNMNTEAFF. CDR3 nucleotide sequence: TGTGCCAGCGGGCGGACAAATATGAACACTGAAGCTTTCTTT.

The chain recombines TRBV6-1 with TRBJ2-7; 11 positions match TRBD1. Trimming took 7 bases from V and 3 from J; bases not matched to a gene: 8. Germline CDR1 and CDR2: MNHNS and SASEGT. CDR3 length equals 15 residues. Written as DNA, the CDR3 is TGTGCCAGCATAGACCGGGACAGGGGGGACTACGAGCAGTACTTC. Its translation: CASIDRDRGDYEQYF.

The chain recombines TRBV11-2 with TRBJ1-1; no definite D call. V dropped 5 bases and J dropped 5 bases, with 15 bases sitting between them. The V gene's germline CDR1 is SGHAT and CDR2 FQNNGV. This CDR3 has 14 residues. The CDR3 region has the DNA TGTGCCAGCAGCCGTACAGTCTATGGGACTGAAGCTTTCTTT. This sequence encodes CASSRTVYGTEAFF.

The chain is built from TRBV6-1 and TRBJ2-1; 12 nucleotides match TRBD2. The CDR3 spans 15 residues. Germline V lookup: CDR1 MNHNS, CDR2 SASEGT. With V trimmed by 5 bases and J by 10 bases, 9 bases remained unmatched. CDR3 loop: CASSISSGRAREQFF. CDR3 nucleotide sequence: TGTGCCAGCAGTATTTCTAGCGGGAGGGCCAGGGAGCAGTTCTTC.

The chain is built from TRBV5-1 and TRBJ1-1, with D perhaps matching TRBD1 (6 bases). CDR3 length: 13 residues. V lost 0 bases and J lost 8, with 11 bases in between. In germline, CDR1 is SGHRS, CDR2 YFSETQ. CDR3 in amino acids: CASSLAPDREAFF. The CDR3 coding sequence is TGCGCCAGCAGCTTGGCCCCCGACAGGGAAGCTTTCTTT.